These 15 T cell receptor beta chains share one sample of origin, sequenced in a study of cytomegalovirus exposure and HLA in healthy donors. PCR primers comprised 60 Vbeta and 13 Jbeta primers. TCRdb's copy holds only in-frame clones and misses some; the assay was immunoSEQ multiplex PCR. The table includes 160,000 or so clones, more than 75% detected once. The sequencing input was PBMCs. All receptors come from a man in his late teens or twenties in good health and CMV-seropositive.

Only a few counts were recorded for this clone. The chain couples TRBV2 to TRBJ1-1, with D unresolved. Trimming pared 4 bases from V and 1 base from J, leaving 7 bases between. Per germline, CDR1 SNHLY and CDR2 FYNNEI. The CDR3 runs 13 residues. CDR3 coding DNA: TGTGCCAGCAGTGTGTTTCAGAACACTGAAGCTTTCTTT. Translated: CASSVFQNTEAFF.

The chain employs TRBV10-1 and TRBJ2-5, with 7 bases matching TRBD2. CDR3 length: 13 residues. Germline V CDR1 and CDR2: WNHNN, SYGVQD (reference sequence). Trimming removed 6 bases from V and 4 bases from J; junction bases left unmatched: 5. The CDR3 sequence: CASRDPGGETQYF. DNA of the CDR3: TGCGCCAGCAGGGATCCGGGAGGAGAGACCCAGTACTTC.

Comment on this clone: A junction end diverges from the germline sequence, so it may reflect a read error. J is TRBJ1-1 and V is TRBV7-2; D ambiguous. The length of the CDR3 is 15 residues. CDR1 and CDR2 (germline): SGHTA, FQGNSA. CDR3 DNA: TGTGCCAGCAGCAAAACCCCCACAGTGAACACCGAAGCTTTCTTT. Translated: CASSKTPTVNTEAFF. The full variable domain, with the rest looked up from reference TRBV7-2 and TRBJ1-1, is GAGVSQSPSNKVTEKGKDVELRCDPISGHTALYWYRQSLGQGLEFLIYFQGNSAPDKSGLPSDRFSAERTGGSVSTLTIQRTQQEDSAVYLCASSKTPTVNTEAFFGQGTRLTVV.

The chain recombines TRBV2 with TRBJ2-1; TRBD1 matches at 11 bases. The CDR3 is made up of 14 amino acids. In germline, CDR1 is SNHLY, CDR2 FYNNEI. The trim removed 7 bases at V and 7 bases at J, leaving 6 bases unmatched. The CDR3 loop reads CASTVGQGANEQFF. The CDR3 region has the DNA TGTGCCAGCACCGTAGGACAGGGGGCAAATGAGCAGTTCTTC.

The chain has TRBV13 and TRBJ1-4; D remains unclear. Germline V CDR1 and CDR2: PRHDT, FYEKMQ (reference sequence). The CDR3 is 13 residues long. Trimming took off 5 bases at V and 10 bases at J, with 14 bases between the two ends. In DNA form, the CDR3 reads TGTGCCAGCAGCCGAAGACTGGTTGGAAAACTGTTTTTT. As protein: CASSRRLVGKLFF.

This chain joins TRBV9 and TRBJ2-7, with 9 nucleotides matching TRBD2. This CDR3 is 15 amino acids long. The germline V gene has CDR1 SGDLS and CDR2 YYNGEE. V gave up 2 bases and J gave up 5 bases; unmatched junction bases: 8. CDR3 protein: CASSVSGGFQHEQYF. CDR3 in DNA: TGTGCCAGCAGCGTTAGCGGGGGCTTTCAACACGAGCAGTACTTC. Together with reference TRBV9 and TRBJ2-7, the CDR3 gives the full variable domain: DSGVTQTPKHLITATGQRVTLRCSPRSGDLSVYWYQQSLDQGLQFLIQYYNGEERAKGNILERFSAQQFPDLHSELNLSSLELGDSALYFCASSVSGGFQHEQYFGPGTRLTVT.

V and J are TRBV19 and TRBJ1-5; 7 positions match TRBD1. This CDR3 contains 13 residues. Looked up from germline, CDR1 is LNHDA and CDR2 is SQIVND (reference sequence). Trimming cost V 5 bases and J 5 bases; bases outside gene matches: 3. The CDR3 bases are TGTGCCAGTAGTGCCGACAGGGATCAGCCCCAGCATTTT. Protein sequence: CASSADRDQPQHF.

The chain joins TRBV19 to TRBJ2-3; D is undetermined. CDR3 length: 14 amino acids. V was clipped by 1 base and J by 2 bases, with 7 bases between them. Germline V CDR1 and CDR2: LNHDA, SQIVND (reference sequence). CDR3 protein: CASSIARNTDTQYF. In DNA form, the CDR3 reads TGTGCCAGTAGTATAGCCAGGAACACAGATACGCAGTATTTT.

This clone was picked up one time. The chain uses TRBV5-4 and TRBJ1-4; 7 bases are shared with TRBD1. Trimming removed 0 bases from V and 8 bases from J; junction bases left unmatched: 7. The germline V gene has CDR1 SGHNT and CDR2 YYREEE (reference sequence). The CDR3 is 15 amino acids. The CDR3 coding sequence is TGTGCCAGCAGCTTGGCGGGCAGGGGGTACGAAAAACTGTTTTTT. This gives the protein CASSLAGRGYEKLFF.

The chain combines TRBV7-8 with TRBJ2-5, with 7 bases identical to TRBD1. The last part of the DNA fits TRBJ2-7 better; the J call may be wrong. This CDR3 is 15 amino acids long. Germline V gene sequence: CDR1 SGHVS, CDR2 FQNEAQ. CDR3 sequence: CASSLGDRDLSEQYF. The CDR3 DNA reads TGTGCCAGCAGCTTAGGTGACAGGGATCTCTCCGAGCAGTACTTC.

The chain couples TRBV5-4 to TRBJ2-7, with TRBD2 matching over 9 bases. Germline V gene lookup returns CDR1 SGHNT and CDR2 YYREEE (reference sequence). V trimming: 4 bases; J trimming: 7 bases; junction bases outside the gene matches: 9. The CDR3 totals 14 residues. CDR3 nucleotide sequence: TGTGCCAGCAGCCTAATAGCGGGAGCGGGGGAGCAGTACTTC. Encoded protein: CASSLIAGAGEQYF.

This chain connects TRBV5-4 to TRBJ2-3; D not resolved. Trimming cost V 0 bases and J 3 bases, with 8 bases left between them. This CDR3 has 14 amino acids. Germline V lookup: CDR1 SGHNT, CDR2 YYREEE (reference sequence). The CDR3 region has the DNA TGTGCCAGCAGCTTGGACTCCGGGACAGATACGCAGTATTTT. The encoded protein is CASSLDSGTDTQYF.

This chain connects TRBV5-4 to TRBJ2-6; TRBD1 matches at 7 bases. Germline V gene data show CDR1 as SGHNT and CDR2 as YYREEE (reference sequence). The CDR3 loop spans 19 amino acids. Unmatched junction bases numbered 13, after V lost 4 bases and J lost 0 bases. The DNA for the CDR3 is TGTGCCAGCAGCGTAGGGGGACAGCCAAACTACTCTGGGGCCAACGTCCTGACTTTC. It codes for CASSVGGQPNYSGANVLTF.

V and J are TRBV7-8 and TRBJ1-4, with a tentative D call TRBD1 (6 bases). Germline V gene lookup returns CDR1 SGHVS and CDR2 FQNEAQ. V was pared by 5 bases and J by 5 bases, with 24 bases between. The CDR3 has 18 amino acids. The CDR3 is CASSREGWITGINEKLFF. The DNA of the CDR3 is TGTGCCAGCAGCCGGGAAGGTTGGATAACAGGGATAAATGAAAAACTGTTTTTT. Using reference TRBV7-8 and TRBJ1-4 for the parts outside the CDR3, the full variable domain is GAGVSQSPRYKVAKRGQDVALRCDPISGHVSLFWYQQALGQGPEFLTYFQNEAQLDKSGLPSDRFFAERPEGSVSTLKIQRTQQEDSAVYLCASSREGWITGINEKLFFGSGTQLSVL.

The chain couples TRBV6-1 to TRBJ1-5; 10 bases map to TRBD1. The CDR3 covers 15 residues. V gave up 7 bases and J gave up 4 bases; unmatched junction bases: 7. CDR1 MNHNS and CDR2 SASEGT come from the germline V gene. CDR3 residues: CASNRDRGKNQPQHF. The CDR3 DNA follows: TGTGCCAGCAACCGGGACAGGGGTAAGAATCAGCCCCAGCATTTT.